The text below deals with one T cell receptor beta chain. The target antigen is unknown. The data are from a study of cytomegalovirus exposure and HLA in healthy donors. TCRdb's copy holds only in-frame clones and misses some; the assay was immunoSEQ multiplex PCR. The sample consists of roughly 180,000 clones, around nine tenths of them appearing once. The study's findings and limits: In vitro data verified a few CMV-associated chains as specific for CMV antigens. In a later analysis, first-cohort TCR clusters were found to tend to co-occur in the approximately 120 validation repertoires. TCR beta chains numbering approximately 150 were designated cytomegalovirus-associated.

The donors were part of the validation cohort of 100 to 150 subjects. That cohort was separate from the first cohort, which comprised 666 subjects. The receptor's source is a man aged 25 to 45 in good health and CMV-seropositive. Sequencing was carried out using PBMCs.

CDR3 loop: CASSGFLLSNEQFF. CDR3 bases: TGTGCCAGCAGTGGGTTCTTACTCTCTAATGAGCAGTTCTTC. The chain carries TRBV6-1 and TRBJ2-1; D is uncertain. The germline V and J ends were trimmed by 4 bases and 7 bases, with 14 bases remaining between them. The CDR3 sequence is 14 residues long. Germline-derived CDR1 and CDR2 are MNHNS and SASEGT.